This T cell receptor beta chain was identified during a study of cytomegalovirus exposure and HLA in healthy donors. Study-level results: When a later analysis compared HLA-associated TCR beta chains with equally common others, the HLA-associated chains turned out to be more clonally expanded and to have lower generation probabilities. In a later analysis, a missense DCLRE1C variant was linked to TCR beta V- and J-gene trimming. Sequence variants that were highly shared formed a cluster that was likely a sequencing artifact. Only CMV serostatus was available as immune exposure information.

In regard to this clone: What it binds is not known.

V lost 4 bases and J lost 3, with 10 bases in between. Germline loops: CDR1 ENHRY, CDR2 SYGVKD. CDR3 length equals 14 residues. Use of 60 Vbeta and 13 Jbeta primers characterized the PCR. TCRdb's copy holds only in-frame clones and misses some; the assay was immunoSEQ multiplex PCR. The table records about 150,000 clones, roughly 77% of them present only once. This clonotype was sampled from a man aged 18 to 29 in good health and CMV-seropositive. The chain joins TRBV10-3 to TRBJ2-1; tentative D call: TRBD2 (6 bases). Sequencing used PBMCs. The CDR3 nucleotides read TGTGCCATCAGTGGGGACTCGGACTACAATGAGCAGTTCTTC. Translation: CAISGDSDYNEQFF.